This T cell receptor beta chain was documented in a study of blood T cell repertoires in COVID-19. Turning to the study itself: The cDNA or gDNA used as material had been derived from T cells, B-cell-depleted T cells, or PBMCs.

This CDR3 is built from 13 residues. Trimming removed 6 bases at V and 5 bases at J, with 14 bases between. Per the study methods: Quantification of nucleated cells was approximated via reference gene primer amplification. Assay: immunoSEQ multiplex PCR; the TCRdb copy retains only in-frame clones and omits some. V and J calls and clone size are copied from that table; D and trimming were computed from the DNA. The sample has 110,000 to 150,000 clones, around nine tenths seen once. The specimen sequenced was peripheral blood. The chain uses TRBV12-3 or TRBV12-4 and TRBJ2-7; the D gene is possibly TRBD2 (6 bases). This clonotype originated in a human donor in a cohort sampled during active COVID-19. This CDR3 is CASSFWGVDEQYF. Written as DNA, the CDR3 is TGTGCCAGCAGCTTCTGGGGGGTCGACGAGCAGTACTTC.